There are many counts of the clone carrying this TCR beta chain. What it binds is unknown. V was trimmed by 4 bases and J by 6 bases, leaving 18 bases between them. Germline-derived CDR1 and CDR2 are SGHAT and FQNNGV. CDR3 length: 16 amino acids. The data stem from a study of neurological immune-mediated disorders. The unsorted libraries were made from 2 million PBMCs kept at -80 C. Template-switch 5'RACE cDNA synthesis added a 10-nucleotide unique molecular identifier. TCRdb re-analysed the 5' RACE reads in MiXCR, keeping a single row per CDR3 protein. The sample records 57,000 or so distinct CDR3 sequences, roughly 10% being singletons. Notes on the study in general: TCR-beta repertoires seemed private in all groups, with no expanded CDR3 amino acid sequences shared.

Source material: PBMCs. The TCR originated in a man in his sixties in good health. The chain has TRBV11-2 and TRBJ2-2; the D gene is possibly TRBD1 (6 bases). The DNA for the CDR3 is TGTGCCAGCAGCTCCGCAGGTTCCTACAGGGCCGGGGAGCTGTTTTTT. This encodes CASSSAGSYRAGELFF.